These 8 T cell receptor beta chains came from one sample sequenced in a study of blood T cells in healthy people across ages. A second PCR of 7 to 11 cycles used a sample-barcoded 5' primer and a J-beta primer mix. TCRdb passed the 5' RACE reads through MiXCR, listing each CDR3 protein once. Of roughly 1,500,000 distinct CDR3 sequences in the sample, about 35% were seen once. Sequences were obtained from blood. These receptors were taken from a young woman in good health.

A few counts support this clonotype. J is TRBJ2-3 and V is TRBV3-1, with TRBD1 matching over 7 bases. The CDR3 has 14 residues. J gave up 3 bases and V 7 bases, and 7 bases lay outside the gene matches. Germline CDR1 and CDR2: LGHDT and YNNKEL (reference sequence). Written as DNA, the CDR3 is TGTGCCAGCACCCCGGACAGGTTGACAGATACGCAGTATTTT. Translating it yields CASTPDRLTDTQYF.

The V call is TRBV20-1, the J call TRBJ1-5, with unresolved D. With 5 bases removed from V and 0 bases from J, the gap between germline ends came to 11 bases. The CDR3 is 14 residues long. Germline V lookup: CDR1 DFQATT, CDR2 SNEGSKA (reference sequence). As DNA, the CDR3 is TGCAGTGCTCCGGACGGTAATAGCAATCAGCCCCAGCATTTT. It encodes CSAPDGNSNQPQHF.

This clonotype was picked up many times. This chain joins TRBV11-1 and TRBJ2-7, with D perhaps TRBD1 or TRBD2 (5 bases each). Germline V CDR1 and CDR2: SGHAT, FQDESV (reference sequence). V was trimmed by 0 bases and J by 3 bases, leaving 15 bases between them. There are 16 residues in the CDR3. This CDR3 reads CASSLAGDVGDYEQYF. The CDR3 region has the DNA TGTGCCAGCAGCTTAGCAGGGGACGTCGGAGACTACGAGCAGTACTTC.

The chain has TRBV29-1 and TRBJ2-3; TRBD1 or TRBD2 may be the D gene (5 bases each). This CDR3 contains 13 residues. Germline loops: CDR1 SQVTM, CDR2 ANQGSEA. CDR3 sequence (DNA): TGCGGCGCAACTCCGGGGCAGAGGGATACGCAGTATTTT. Translated, it gives CGATPGQRDTQYF.

The chain recombines TRBV3-1 with TRBJ2-7, with D maybe TRBD1 (6 bases). CDR3 length: 15 residues. Germline V gene lookup returns CDR1 LGHDT and CDR2 YNNKEL (reference sequence). The V end was cut by 1 base, the J end by 5 bases, with 15 bases between. In DNA, the CDR3 is TGTGCCAGCAGCCAAGGACCGACAGGATCCAACGAGCAGTACTTC. Its translation is CASSQGPTGSNEQYF.

The rearrangement links TRBV2 to TRBJ2-6, with D hard to call. CDR3 length: 15 amino acids. Germline V gives CDR1 SNHLY, CDR2 FYNNEI. V was cut by 6 bases and J by 0 bases, with 9 bases left in between. As DNA, the CDR3 is TGTGCCAGCAGGATACAGTCCTCTGGGGCCAACGTCCTGACTTTC. As protein: CASRIQSSGANVLTF.

This clonotype was seen a few times. The chain has TRBV20-1 and TRBJ2-1; no definite D call. CDR3 size: 14 residues. V dropped 0 bases and J dropped 5 bases, with 11 bases sitting between them. In germline, CDR1 is DFQATT, CDR2 SNEGSKA (reference sequence). In DNA form, the CDR3 reads TGCAGTGCTAGAGATAGCTGGGGAAACAATGAGCAGTTCTTC. The encoded protein is CSARDSWGNNEQFF.

The chain uses TRBV10-3 and TRBJ2-5, with 7 bases aligning to TRBD1. With V trimmed by 8 bases and J by 3 bases, 3 bases remained unmatched. The length of the CDR3 is 12 residues. Germline V gene data show CDR1 as ENHRY and CDR2 as SYGVKD. CDR3 sequence: CAIRDSEETQYF. As DNA, the CDR3 is TGTGCCATCCGGGACAGTGAAGAGACCCAGTACTTC.